The present T cell receptor beta chain was sequenced within a study of blood T cell repertoires in COVID-19. About the research overall: Acute and convalescent COVID-19 samples came from the United States, Italy and Spain.

Authors' analysis steps: Amplifying reference gene primers gave estimates of nucleated cell counts. Profiled with immunoSEQ multiplex PCR; TCRdb holds only in-frame clones, not every one. Clone size and V and J calls were adopted from that table, with D and trimming inferred from the DNA. The sample records 120,000 or so clones, just under 85% being singletons. V was pared by 4 bases and J by 3 bases, with 13 bases of the junction left unmatched. This CDR3 has 17 amino acids. Germline V gene sequence: CDR1 SGDLS, CDR2 YYNGEE. The rearrangement joins TRBV9 to TRBJ2-3; 8 nucleotides agree with TRBD2. This clonotype was sampled from a woman aged 45-65 years with acute or convalescent COVID-19. Sample: peripheral blood. The CDR3 spells CASSPPRGGRSTDTQYF. The CDR3 DNA follows: TGTGCCAGCAGCCCTCCTCGCGGGGGGCGAAGTACAGATACGCAGTATTTT.